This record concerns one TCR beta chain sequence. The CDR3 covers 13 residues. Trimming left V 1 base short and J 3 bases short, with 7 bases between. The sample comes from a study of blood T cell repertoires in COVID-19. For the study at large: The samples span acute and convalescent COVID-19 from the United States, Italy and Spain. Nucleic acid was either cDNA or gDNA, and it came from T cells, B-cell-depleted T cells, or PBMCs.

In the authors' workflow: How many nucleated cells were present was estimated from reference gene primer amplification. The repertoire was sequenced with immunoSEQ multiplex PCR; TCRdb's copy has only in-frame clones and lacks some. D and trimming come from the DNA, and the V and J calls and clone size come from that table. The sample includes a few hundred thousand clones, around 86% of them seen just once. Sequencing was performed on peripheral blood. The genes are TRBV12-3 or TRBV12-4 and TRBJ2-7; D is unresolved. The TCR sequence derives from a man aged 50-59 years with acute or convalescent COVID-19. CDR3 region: CASSLGLIYEQYF. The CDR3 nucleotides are TGTGCCAGCAGTTTAGGACTCATCTACGAGCAGTACTTC.